The rows below give T cell receptor beta chains drawn from one sample of a study of T cell clonotyping in hematopoietic cell transplantation. Data came from immunoSEQ multiplex PCR; TCRdb stores just in-frame clones and leaves some out. Here the sample spans 10,000 to 15,000 clones, roughly 80% being singletons. The sample consisted of PBMCs, taken 100 days after allogeneic stem cell transplant. The receptors originated from a female patient aged 40-49 years who had an allogeneic stem cell transplant from a related donor, so T cells may come from the graft donor. Some clones in this sample may be carry-over from other donors' samples. CDR3s include the opening cysteine and the closing phenylalanine or tryptophan. A D gene is named only where the DNA matches it firmly. Expanded clones get a size class; other rows say once, few or many, or leave the size out.

J,size,V,D,DNA,CDR3
TRBJ1-2,once,TRBV25-1,.,TGTGCCAGCAGTGAACAGGGCACTAACTATGGCTACACCTTC,CASSEQGTNYGYTF
TRBJ1-2,.,TRBV2,.,TGTGCCAGCAGTTTAGGTCCGAATAACTATGGCTACACCTTC,CASSLGPNNYGYTF
TRBJ1-5,.,TRBV28,.,TGTGCCAGCAGTCGTACGAGGGGCGCAAACAATCAGCCCCAGCATTTT,CASSRTRGANNQPQHF
TRBJ2-5,.,TRBV9,.,TGTGCCAGCAGCGTGACACAGGGAGGGGAGACCCAGTACTTC,CASSVTQGGETQYF
TRBJ1-2,.,TRBV5-6,.,TGTGCCAGCAGTATCACAACCGGGACAAAGGATGGCTACACCTTC,CASSITTGTKDGYTF
TRBJ2-7,.,TRBV5-6,.,TGTGCCAGCAGATTGGGACAGCGGGGGAATTACGAGCAGTACTTC,CASRLGQRGNYEQYF
TRBJ1-4,few,TRBV27,.,.,CASSTSTGRVGEKLFF
TRBJ2-7,.,TRBV27,TRBD1,TGTGCCAGCAGGGTCCAGGGGGCAAACTACGAGCAGTACTTC,CASRVQGANYEQYF
TRBJ1-6,.,TRBV27,TRBD1,TGTGCCAGCACTGTCCGGGACAGGGGCACACCCCTCCACTTT,CASTVRDRGTPLHF
TRBJ1-5,.,TRBV5-1,TRBD1,TGCGCCAGTAGCTTGGCCGGTATTGTCGTAACCCAGGGGGCTCAGCCCCAGCATTTT,CASSLAGIVVTQGAQPQHF
TRBJ1-2,.,TRBV2,.,TGTGCCAGCAGTGAATCTGACTATGGCTACACCTTC,CASSESDYGYTF
TRBJ2-5,.,TRBV4-3,TRBD1,TGCGCCAGCAGCCAAGATGAGTTTGCAGGGGGAAAGACCCAGTACTTC,CASSQDEFAGGKTQYF
TRBJ1-4,.,TRBV14,TRBD1,TGTGCCAGCAGCCAAGGGGGACAGGGAAATGAAAAACTGTTTTTT,CASSQGGQGNEKLFF
TRBJ2-7,.,TRBV7-3,TRBD1,TGTGCCAGCAGCTTAATGCGACAGGGGGAGCAGTACTTC,CASSLMRQGEQYF
TRBJ2-5,.,TRBV4-1,TRBD1,TGCGCCAGCAGCCAAGCCGGGACAGGGTATCGGGAGACCCAGTACTTC,CASSQAGTGYRETQYF
TRBJ2-3,.,TRBV5-5,TRBD2,TGTGCCAGCAGCTTGGTTCCCGGGACTAGTAGCACAGATACGCAGTATTTT,CASSLVPGTSSTDTQYF